This T cell receptor (beta chain) was retrieved from a study of human T cells and chemical hapten exposure. Specified time point: patch test 1, 2 weeks after DPC sensitization. The treatment was: therapeutic diphenylcyclopropenone sensitization with weekly scalp DPC. Donors were 18 to 70-year-old alopecia patients suitable for DPC. Unique molecular identifiers were attached to individual cDNA molecules within the library. TCRdb ran MiXCR on the RACE reads and lists one entry per CDR3 protein. The sample lists about 81,000 distinct CDR3 sequences, 7.5% to 9.5% occurring once. Whole-study findings and limits: All donors were alopecia patients, so their immunity may differ from that of healthy people. Expanded TCRs made up significantly more big CDR3 similarity clusters than controls did.

The V gene's germline CDR1 is MNHEY and CDR2 SVGAGI. V lost 2 bases and J lost 0, with 10 bases in between. The CDR3 covers 15 residues. This clonotype was detected many times. Its target is unknown. The sequencing here drew on whole blood, taken in connection with sensitization to the hapten diphenylcyclopropenone (DPC). The sequence was obtained from a woman in her twenties or thirties with alopecia areata. Some clones in this sample may be carry-over from other donors' samples. The chain combines TRBV6-5 with TRBJ1-1; tentatively, D is TRBD1 (6 bases). The CDR3 DNA sequence: TGTGCCAGCAGTTACGCCAACAGGGTGAACACTGAAGCTTTCTTT. The encoded protein is CASSYANRVNTEAFF.